This TCR beta chain was identified during a study of human thymus T cells. The table came from immunoSEQ multiplex PCR; TCRdb's copy has only in-frame clones and leaves some out. Among some 57,000 clones, 94% were seen once, and the ten largest hold less than 7%. The V end was cut by 0 bases, the J end by 2 bases, with 8 bases between. Germline-derived CDR1 and CDR2 are SGHRS and YFSETQ. This CDR3 has 14 residues. The origin of this receptor is a boy in the first two years of life with a congenital heart defect but otherwise immunologically healthy. The specimen was blood. This sequence joins TRBV5-1 and TRBJ2-5; D not certain. CDR3 in DNA: TGCGCCAGCAGCTTGGACGTAAGACAAGAGACCCAGTACTTC. Protein: CASSLDVRQETQYF.